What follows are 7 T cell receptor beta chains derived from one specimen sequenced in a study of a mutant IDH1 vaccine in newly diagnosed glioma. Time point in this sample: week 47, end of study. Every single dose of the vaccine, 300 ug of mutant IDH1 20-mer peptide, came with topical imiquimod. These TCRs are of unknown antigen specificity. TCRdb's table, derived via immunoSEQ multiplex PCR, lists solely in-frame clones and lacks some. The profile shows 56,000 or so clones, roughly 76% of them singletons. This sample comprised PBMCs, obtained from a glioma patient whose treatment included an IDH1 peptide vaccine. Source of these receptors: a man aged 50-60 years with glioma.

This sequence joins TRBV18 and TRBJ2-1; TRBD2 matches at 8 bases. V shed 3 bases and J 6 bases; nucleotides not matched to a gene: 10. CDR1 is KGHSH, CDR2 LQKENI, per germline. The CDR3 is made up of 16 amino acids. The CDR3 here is CASSPLRGGGPNEQFF. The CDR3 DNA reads TGTGCCAGCTCACCCCTTAGGGGCGGGGGGCCCAATGAGCAGTTCTTC.

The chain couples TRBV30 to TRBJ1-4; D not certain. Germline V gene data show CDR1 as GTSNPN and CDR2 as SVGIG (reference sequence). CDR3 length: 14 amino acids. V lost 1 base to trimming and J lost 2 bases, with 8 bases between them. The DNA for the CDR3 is TGTGCCTGGAGTGGATCAGTTACTAATGAAAAACTGTTTTTT. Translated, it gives CAWSGSVTNEKLFF.

CDR3 coding DNA: TGTGCCACTTCCCGCAGCGCGGTTCCCTACAATGAGCAGTTCTTC. As protein: CATSRSAVPYNEQFF. The chain carries TRBV15 and TRBJ2-1; D is undetermined. The germline V gene has CDR1 LNHNV and CDR2 YYDKDF (reference sequence). With 9 bases removed from V and 2 bases from J, the gap between germline ends came to 17 bases. The CDR3 has 15 amino acids.

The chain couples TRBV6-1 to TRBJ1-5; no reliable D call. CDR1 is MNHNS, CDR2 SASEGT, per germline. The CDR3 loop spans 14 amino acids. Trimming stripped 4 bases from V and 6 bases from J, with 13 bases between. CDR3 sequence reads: CASSGSSDGQPQHF. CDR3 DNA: TGTGCCAGCAGTGGCAGCTCGGACGGTCAGCCCCAGCATTTT.

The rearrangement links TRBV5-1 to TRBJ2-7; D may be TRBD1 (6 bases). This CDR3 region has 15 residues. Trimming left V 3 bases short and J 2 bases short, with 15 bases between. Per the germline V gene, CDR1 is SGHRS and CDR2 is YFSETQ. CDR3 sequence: CASSSKGRGAYEQYF. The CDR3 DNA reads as TGCGCCAGCAGCTCTAAGGGCAGGGGTGCCTACGAGCAGTACTTC.

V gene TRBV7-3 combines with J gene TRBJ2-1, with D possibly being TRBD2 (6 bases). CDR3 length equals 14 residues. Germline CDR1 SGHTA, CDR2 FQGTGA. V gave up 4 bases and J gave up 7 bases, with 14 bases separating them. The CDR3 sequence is CASSYQGGGNEQFF. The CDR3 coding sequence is TGTGCCAGCAGCTATCAAGGTGGAGGGAATGAGCAGTTCTTC.

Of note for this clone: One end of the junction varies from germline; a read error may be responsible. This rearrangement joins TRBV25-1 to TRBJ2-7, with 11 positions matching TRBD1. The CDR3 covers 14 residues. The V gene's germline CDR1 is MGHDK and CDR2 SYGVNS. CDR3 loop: CASSAGTGGYEQYF. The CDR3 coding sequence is TGTGCCAGTAGTGCCGGGACAGGGGGCTACGAGCAGTACTTC.